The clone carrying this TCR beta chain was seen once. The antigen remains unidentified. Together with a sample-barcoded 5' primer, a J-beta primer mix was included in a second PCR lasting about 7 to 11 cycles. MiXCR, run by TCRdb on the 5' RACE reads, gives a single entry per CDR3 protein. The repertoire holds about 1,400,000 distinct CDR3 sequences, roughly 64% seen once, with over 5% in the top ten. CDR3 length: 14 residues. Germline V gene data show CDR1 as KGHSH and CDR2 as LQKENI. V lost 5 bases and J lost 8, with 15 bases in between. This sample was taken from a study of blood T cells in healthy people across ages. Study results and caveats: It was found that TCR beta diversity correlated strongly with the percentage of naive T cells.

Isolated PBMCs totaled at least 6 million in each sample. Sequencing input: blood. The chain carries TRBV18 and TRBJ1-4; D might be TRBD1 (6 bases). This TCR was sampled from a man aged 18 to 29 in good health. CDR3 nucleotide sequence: TGTGCCAGCTCAATCGACAGGCGTGGAGAAAAACTGTTTTTT. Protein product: CASSIDRRGEKLFF.